The following is a T cell receptor beta chain sequence with its context. These data originate in a study of cytomegalovirus exposure and HLA in healthy donors. Clones were read by immunoSEQ multiplex PCR, and TCRdb kept only the in-frame ones, dropping some. The repertoire holds under 70,000 clones, 85% to 90% seen once, with around 1.7% in the top ten. The donors were part of the approximately 120-subject validation cohort, which stood apart from the approximately 700-subject first cohort. The CDR3 runs to 12 residues. CDR1 and CDR2 (germline): SGDLS, YYNGEE. The V end was cut by 4 bases, the J end by 10 bases, with 12 bases between.

The sequencing sample was made of PBMCs. The chain carries TRBV9 and TRBJ2-1; a possible D gene is TRBD1 (5 bases). This clonotype was obtained from a woman aged 18-35 years in good health and CMV-seronegative. CDR3 bases: TGTGCCAGCAGCCCCCTGGCAGGGGAGCAGTTCTTC. It encodes CASSPLAGEQFF.